What follows are 22 T cell receptor beta chains derived from one specimen sequenced in a study of identical twins. One entry per CDR3 protein, called by TCRdb with MiXCR from the 5' RACE reads. The repertoire holds about 890,000 distinct CDR3 sequences, roughly 12% seen once, with 1.5% to 2% in the top ten. The same specimen was also included in a second study, on yellow fever vaccine responses in identical twins.

Material: PBMCs. Receptors originate from a woman between 18 and 29 years old in good health.

The sample holds a few counts of this clonotype. The chain is built from TRBV2 and TRBJ2-1; 10 bases agree with TRBD2. Germline assignment: CDR1 SNHLY and CDR2 FYNNEI. The J segment lost 7 bases and the V segment lost 5 bases, leaving 14 bases of the junction unmatched. CDR3 length: 17 amino acids. The CDR3 region is CASSSLWGTSDHNEQFF. The CDR3 nucleotides read TGTGCCAGCAGTTCCTTGTGGGGGACTAGCGACCATAATGAGCAGTTCTTC. The complete variable domain, with remaining parts taken from reference TRBV2 and TRBJ2-1, reads EPEVTQTPSHQVTQMGQEVILRCVPISNHLYFYWYRQILGQKVEFLVSFYNNEISEKSEIFDDQFSVERPDGSNFTLKIRSTKLEDSAMYFCASSSLWGTSDHNEQFFGPGTRLTVL.

This clonotype was counted a few times. The chain is built from TRBV12-3 or TRBV12-4 and TRBJ1-6, with 7 bases aligning to TRBD1. Trimming removed 5 bases from V and 9 bases from J; junction bases left unmatched: 4. This CDR3 is built from 13 residues. The CDR3 loop reads CASSTGVGSPLHF. The CDR3 coding sequence is TGTGCCAGCAGTACAGGGGTCGGTTCACCCCTCCACTTT.

J is TRBJ2-1 and V is TRBV2; 9 bases line up with TRBD1. The length of the CDR3 is 16 residues. CDR1 SNHLY and CDR2 FYNNEI come from the germline V gene. The V and J ends lost 6 bases and 6 bases, in that order; junction bases with no gene match: 12. Here the CDR3 DNA reads TGTGCCAGCAGCCAAATCCACAGGGGGCCGGGCAATGAGCAGTTCTTC. Protein product: CASSQIHRGPGNEQFF. The entire variable domain, with the rest obtained from reference TRBV2 and TRBJ2-1, is as follows: EPEVTQTPSHQVTQMGQEVILRCVPISNHLYFYWYRQILGQKVEFLVSFYNNEISEKSEIFDDQFSVERPDGSNFTLKIRSTKLEDSAMYFCASSQIHRGPGNEQFFGPGTRLTVL.

This clonotype showed up just a few times. The chain recombines TRBV25-1 with TRBJ1-1, with D perhaps TRBD1 (5 bases). Per the germline V gene, CDR1 is MGHDK and CDR2 is SYGVNS. Trimming stripped 1 base from V and 1 base from J, with 13 bases between. CDR3 size: 16 residues. CDR3 amino acids: CASSESGGTPNTEAFF. CDR3 sequence (DNA): TGTGCCAGCAGTGAATCGGGTGGGACCCCGAACACTGAAGCTTTCTTT.

This clonotype was counted between two and nine times. The chain employs TRBV6-2 or TRBV6-3 and TRBJ2-5; possibly TRBD2 for D (5 bases). Germline lookup yields CDR1 MNHEY and CDR2 SVGEGT. Trimming shortened V by 2 bases and J by 4 bases, and 14 bases separated the two germline ends. This CDR3 has 15 amino acids. The CDR3 protein is CASSYGHGVVETQYF. DNA of the CDR3: TGTGCCAGCAGTTACGGGCACGGGGTTGTAGAGACCCAGTACTTC.

The sample holds a few counts of this clonotype. The chain employs TRBV7-9 and TRBJ2-7, with no clear D. The CDR3 covers 12 residues. CDR1 and CDR2 (germline): SEHNR, FQNEAQ (reference sequence). The V end lost 1 base, the J end lost 7 bases, and 8 bases lay between the germline ends. CDR3 protein: CASSLEAAEQYV. CDR3 coding DNA: TGTGCCAGCAGCTTAGAGGCAGCGGAGCAGTACGTC.

J is TRBJ2-7 and V is TRBV12-3 or TRBV12-4; D gene uncertain. The V gene lost 3 bases and the J gene lost 5 bases, with 8 bases spanning the gap. The CDR3 is 12 amino acids. DNA of the CDR3: TGTGCCAGCAGTTTTACCGGCGACGAGCAGTACTTC. Protein product: CASSFTGDEQYF.

This clonotype was observed a handful of times. The chain uses TRBV5-1 and TRBJ1-1; D remains unclear. The CDR3 sequence is 13 residues long. The V and J ends lost 1 base and 3 bases respectively, with 7 bases between them. CDR1 is SGHRS, CDR2 YFSETQ, per germline. The CDR3 reads CASSLKVDTEAFF. The DNA of the CDR3 is TGCGCCAGCAGCTTGAAAGTCGACACTGAAGCTTTCTTT.

CDR3 in amino acids: CSARDGSGRGTQYF. The CDR3 DNA is TGCAGTGCTAGAGATGGGAGCGGACGAGGGACCCAGTACTTC. The J gene is TRBJ2-5, the V gene TRBV20-1; maybe TRBD2 (5 bases). This CDR3 spans 14 amino acids. V lost 0 bases, J lost 7 bases, and 15 bases lay in between. Germline V CDR1 and CDR2: DFQATT, SNEGSKA (reference sequence).

The chain uses TRBV9 and TRBJ2-3, with D hard to call. V was cut by 0 bases and J by 5 bases, with 10 bases left in between. Per the germline V gene, CDR1 is SGDLS and CDR2 is YYNGEE. The CDR3 covers 14 residues. CDR3: CASSVGLPRDTQYF. Written as DNA, the CDR3 is TGTGCCAGCAGCGTAGGGCTACCACGAGATACGCAGTATTTT.

The table lists this clonotype with a few counts. The chain uses TRBV20-1 and TRBJ2-1; 8 bases are shared with TRBD2. V trimming: 4 bases; J trimming: 2 bases; junction bases outside the gene matches: 7. From germline, CDR1 is DFQATT and CDR2 SNEGSKA (reference sequence). The CDR3 is made up of 15 amino acids. CDR3 protein: CSATPGTRTYNEQFF. The CDR3 DNA reads TGCAGTGCTACTCCCGGGACTAGGACCTACAATGAGCAGTTCTTC.

Only a few counts were recorded for this clonotype. This chain joins TRBV28 and TRBJ2-7, with D perhaps matching TRBD1 or TRBD2 (5 bases each). This CDR3 has 13 residues. V lost 8 bases and J 4 bases, leaving 15 bases between the germline ends. The V gene's germline CDR1 is MDHEN and CDR2 SYDVKM. Written as DNA, the CDR3 is TGTGCCAGCTCAAAATTGGGGGAATACGAGCAGTACGTC. It specifies CASSKLGEYEQYV.

This clonotype was detected many times. The rearrangement uses TRBV29-1 and TRBJ2-1, with D hard to call. This CDR3 region has 13 residues. CDR1 and CDR2 from the germline V gene are SQVTM and ANQGSEA. The V end was cut by 7 bases, the J end by 6 bases, with 16 bases between. CDR3 protein: CSADSVSFNEQFF. The CDR3 region has the DNA TGCAGCGCAGACTCGGTGAGCTTCAATGAGCAGTTCTTC.

This clonotype was observed many times. This sequence joins TRBV4-1 and TRBJ2-5; D may be TRBD1 (5 bases). Germline lookup yields CDR1 MGHRA and CDR2 YSYEKL. The CDR3 length is 16 residues. The V and J ends lost 1 base and 4 bases respectively, with 16 bases between them. The CDR3 sequence is CASSQVEKGFPETQYF. The CDR3 DNA follows: TGCGCCAGCAGCCAAGTAGAGAAGGGGTTCCCAGAGACCCAGTACTTC.

This clonotype was seen many times. The chain uses TRBV12-3 or TRBV12-4 and TRBJ2-7, with D hard to call. V was pared by 1 base and J by 6 bases, with 7 bases between. CDR3 length equals 12 residues. The CDR3 is CASSLGGLEQYF. Written as DNA, the CDR3 is TGTGCCAGCAGTTTAGGTGGGCTCGAGCAGTACTTC.

The rearrangement links TRBV7-3 to TRBJ2-7; D not certain. The ends were cut back, 6 bases at V and 2 bases at J, with 14 bases in the middle. Germline lookup yields CDR1 SGHTA and CDR2 FQGTGA. The CDR3 extends over 14 amino acids. CDR3 amino acids: CASRDQDRPYEQYF. The CDR3, as DNA: TGTGCCAGCAGGGACCAGGACCGACCCTACGAGCAGTACTTC.

The chain employs TRBV2 and TRBJ2-4; D gene unclear. This CDR3 is built from 15 residues. Trimming removed 2 bases from V and 6 bases from J, with 14 bases in between. Germline V gene sequence: CDR1 SNHLY, CDR2 FYNNEI. CDR3 amino acids: CASSEQSGSLNIQYF. In DNA form, the CDR3 reads TGTGCCAGCAGTGAACAGTCAGGCAGTCTAAACATTCAGTACTTC.

V usage is TRBV9 and J usage is TRBJ2-1; D assignment may be TRBD1 or TRBD2 (5 bases each). The germline V gene has CDR1 SGDLS and CDR2 YYNGEE. The V gene lost 3 bases and the J gene lost 10 bases, with 17 bases spanning the gap. The CDR3 has 14 amino acids. CDR3 residues: CASSETVQGTEQFF. For the CDR3, the DNA is TGTGCCAGCAGCGAGACTGTGCAAGGGACCGAGCAGTTCTTC. The complete variable domain, with remaining parts taken from reference TRBV9 and TRBJ2-1, reads DSGVTQTPKHLITATGQRVTLRCSPRSGDLSVYWYQQSLDQGLQFLIQYYNGEERAKGNILERFSAQQFPDLHSELNLSSLELGDSALYFCASSETVQGTEQFFGPGTRLTVL.

This clonotype was detected only a few times. This sequence joins TRBV28 and TRBJ1-2; D call uncertain. CDR1 MDHEN and CDR2 SYDVKM come from the germline V gene. The V end was cut by 7 bases, the J end by 4 bases, with 10 bases between. CDR3 size: 12 residues. The CDR3 sequence is CASKGSVYGYTF. CDR3 DNA sequence: TGTGCCAGCAAAGGAAGTGTCTATGGCTACACCTTC.

This clonotype appeared many times. The chain couples TRBV6-1 to TRBJ1-2; D not resolved. Trimming pared 5 bases from V and 3 bases from J, leaving 10 bases between. The CDR3 is 13 amino acids. The germline V gene has CDR1 MNHNS and CDR2 SASEGT. CDR3 protein: CASSNMGHYGYTF. CDR3 sequence (DNA): TGTGCCAGCAGTAATATGGGCCACTATGGCTACACCTTC.

The chain recombines TRBV15 with TRBJ2-1; 9 bases map to TRBD2. After removal of 1 base from V and 8 bases from J, the junction contained 6 bases not matched to a gene. The CDR3 extends over 15 amino acids. The germline CDR1 and CDR2 sequences are LNHNV and YYDKDF (reference sequence). DNA for the CDR3: TGTGCCACCAGCAGAGGGCGGGAGGGCTTAGATGAGCAGTTCTTC. Its translation is CATSRGREGLDEQFF.

Concerning this clonotype: The junction does not match germline at one end; this may be a read error. This chain connects TRBV4-1 to TRBJ1-4, with 7 nucleotides matching TRBD1. The CDR3 covers 17 residues. Germline CDR1 MGHRA, CDR2 YSYEKL. CDR3 residues: CASSEDRDRATNEKLFF. CDR3 in DNA: TGCGCCAGCAGCGAAGATAGGGACAGAGCAACTAATGAAAAACTGTTTTTT.